The 22 T cell receptor beta chains below come from one sample, sequenced in a study of CD4+ T cells in melanoma. Produced via immunoSEQ multiplex PCR; TCRdb's table is partial and in-frame only. The sample lists approximately 9,500 clones, nearly 80% seen once, with roughly 20% in the top ten. Sequencing was performed on cells from a culture (not recorded whether cultured in vitro). These receptors were obtained from a human donor with melanoma.

The chain employs TRBV3-1 (or the pseudogene TRBV3-2) and TRBJ2-2; perhaps TRBD2 as D (5 bases). The germline V and J ends were trimmed by 5 bases and 13 bases, with 20 bases remaining between them. CDR1 is LGHDT and CDR2 is YNNKEL in the germline V gene (reference sequence). This CDR3 spans 14 amino acids. Written as DNA, the CDR3 is TGTGCCAGCAGCAGCCAACTTCAACGGGGTGGGCTGTTTTTT. Translating it yields CASSSQLQRGGLFF.

This clone was counted a single time. The same CDR3 also results from other DNA sequences found in this sample. The chain joins TRBV30 to TRBJ1-5, with unresolved D. Germline V gene sequence: CDR1 GTSNPN, CDR2 SVGIG (reference sequence). The V end lost 0 bases, the J end lost 6 bases, and 9 bases lay between the germline ends. CDR3 size: 13 residues. The CDR3 here is CAWSVAGSQPQHF. The CDR3 DNA follows: TGTGCCTGGAGTGTAGCGGGCTCTCAGCCCCAGCATTTT. Drawing the rest from reference TRBV30 and TRBJ1-5, the complete variable domain is SQTIHQWPATLVQPVGSPLSLECTVEGTSNPNLYWYRQAAGRGLQLLFYSVGIGQISSEVPQNLSASRPQDRQFILSSKKLLLSDSGFYLCAWSVAGSQPQHFGDGTRLSIL.

The gene calls are TRBV5-4 and TRBJ2-3; D unclear. The V gene lost 2 bases and the J gene lost 1 base, with 8 bases spanning the gap. This CDR3 is 14 amino acids long. Germline CDR1 SGHNT, CDR2 YYREEE (reference sequence). The DNA of the CDR3 is TGTGCCAGCAGCTTACTTTACGGCACAGATACGCAGTATTTT. Protein product: CASSLLYGTDTQYF.

The chain employs TRBV2 and TRBJ2-7; D uncertain. V lost 4 bases to trimming and J lost 0 bases, with 7 bases between them. Germline V CDR1 and CDR2: SNHLY, FYNNEI. CDR3 length equals 13 residues. The CDR3 bases are TGTGCCAGCAGTGTGGTCAGCTCCTACGAGCAGTACTTC. This encodes CASSVVSSYEQYF.

The chain combines TRBV21-1 with TRBJ2-1; TRBD2 is the table's D call and was not checked against the DNA. TRBV21-1 is listed as a pseudogene. This CDR3 is 20 amino acids long. CDR3: CASSKRRDYRPTSSYNEQFF. The CDR3 DNA is TGTGCCAGCAGCAAACGCCGGGACTACAGGCCAACTAGCTCCTACAATGAGCAGTTCTTC.

The chain joins TRBV3-1 (or the pseudogene TRBV3-2) to TRBJ2-1; D remains unclear. Per germline, CDR1 LGHDT and CDR2 YNNKEL (reference sequence). CDR3 length equals 16 residues. V was clipped by 6 bases and J by 0 bases, with 15 bases between them. The CDR3 region is CASRLRLQSSYNEQFF. The CDR3 DNA reads as TGTGCCAGCAGACTCCGACTCCAGAGCTCCTACAATGAGCAGTTCTTC.

This chain uses TRBV5-1 with TRBJ2-7; D remains unclear. CDR1 is SGHRS and CDR2 is YFSETQ in the germline V gene. With 2 bases removed from V and 2 bases from J, the gap between germline ends came to 8 bases. The CDR3 spans 13 residues. The CDR3 is CASSLAETYEQYF. CDR3 in DNA: TGCGCCAGCAGCTTAGCAGAGACCTACGAGCAGTACTTC. The entire variable domain, with the rest obtained from reference TRBV5-1 and TRBJ2-7, is as follows: KAGVTQTPRYLIKTRGQQVTLSCSPISGHRSVSWYQQTPGQGLQFLFEYFSETQRNKGNFPGRFSGRQFSNSRSEMNVSTLELGDSALYLCASSLAETYEQYFGPGTRLTVT.

V is TRBV4-1 and J is TRBJ1-5, with D maybe TRBD1 (5 bases). The CDR3 extends over 15 amino acids. Germline loops: CDR1 MGHRA, CDR2 YSYEKL. Trimming removed 5 bases at V and 2 bases at J, with 13 bases between. The CDR3 DNA sequence: TGCGCCAGCAGCACCCAATGGGGCGGCAATCAGCCCCAGCATTTT. The encoded protein is CASSTQWGGNQPQHF.

This chain connects TRBV2 to TRBJ1-2; maybe TRBD1 (5 bases). From germline, CDR1 is SNHLY and CDR2 FYNNEI. Trimming removed 4 bases at V and 3 bases at J, with 21 bases between. The CDR3 is 17 amino acids. CDR3 nucleotides: TGTGCCAGCAGTGGAACTCTAGGGGAGGGCTCGGACTATGGCTACACCTTC. Translation: CASSGTLGEGSDYGYTF. The whole variable domain, filled in from reference TRBV2 and TRBJ1-2, reads EPEVTQTPSHQVTQMGQEVILRCVPISNHLYFYWYRQILGQKVEFLVSFYNNEISEKSEIFDDQFSVERPDGSNFTLKIRSTKLEDSAMYFCASSGTLGEGSDYGYTFGSGTRLTVV.

The chain joins TRBV27 to TRBJ2-1, with 7 bases aligning to TRBD2. Germline loops: CDR1 MNHEY, CDR2 SMNVEV (reference sequence). CDR3 length: 15 residues. V gave up 7 bases and J gave up 4 bases; unmatched junction bases: 10. CDR3 in amino acids: CASTPLALSYNEQFF. CDR3 sequence (DNA): TGTGCCAGCACCCCACTAGCGCTAAGTTACAATGAGCAGTTCTTC.

The chain employs TRBV5-5 and TRBJ2-3, with D maybe TRBD2 (5 bases). CDR1 SGHKS and CDR2 YYEKEE come from the germline V gene (reference sequence). The CDR3 length is 16 residues. V was clipped by 3 bases and J by 4 bases, with 18 bases between them. The chain's CDR3 is CASSWGEFSLSDTQYF. The CDR3 coding sequence is TGTGCCAGCAGCTGGGGAGAGTTTTCCCTCTCAGATACGCAGTATTTT.

This chain uses TRBV10-3 with TRBJ2-5; 10 bases match TRBD1. Germline-derived CDR1 and CDR2 are ENHRY and SYGVKD. The CDR3 is made up of 16 amino acids. Trimming cost V 2 bases and J 5 bases; bases outside gene matches: 8. CDR3 protein: CAISERTGGITETQYF. The CDR3 nucleotides read TGTGCCATCAGTGAGCGGACAGGGGGTATTACGGAGACCCAGTACTTC.

The chain carries TRBV6-5 and TRBJ2-1; weak D call: TRBD1 (7 bases). V dropped 8 bases and J dropped 5 bases, with 19 bases sitting between them. The CDR3 length is 15 residues. Germline V gene lookup returns CDR1 MNHEY and CDR2 SVGAGI. CDR3 sequence: CASGGPGGRHNEQFF. The CDR3 DNA follows: TGTGCCAGCGGGGGGCCAGGGGGGAGACACAATGAGCAGTTCTTC.

The V gene is TRBV11-2, the J gene TRBJ2-1, with 7 positions matching TRBD2. Trimming cost V 4 bases and J 4 bases; bases outside gene matches: 10. The CDR3 spans 16 residues. In germline, CDR1 is SGHAT, CDR2 FQNNGV. The CDR3 DNA is TGTGCCAGCAGCTATTACCGGGGGGTGGGTTACAATGAGCAGTTCTTC. Its protein product is CASSYYRGVGYNEQFF.

The rearrangement uses TRBV2 and TRBJ2-2, with a possible D match to TRBD1 (6 bases). V lost 10 bases and J 5 bases, leaving 11 bases between the germline ends. The CDR3 has 12 residues. In germline, CDR1 is SNHLY, CDR2 FYNNEI. In DNA, the CDR3 is TGTGCCACTACAGGGAAAACCGGGGAGCTGTTTTTT. It translates to CATTGKTGELFF.

The chain has TRBV3-1 (or the pseudogene TRBV3-2) and TRBJ2-7; D unresolved. The CDR3 covers 14 residues. CDR1 is LGHDT, CDR2 YNNKEL, per germline (reference sequence). V was cut by 5 bases and J by 5 bases, with 16 bases left in between. The CDR3 spells CASSFDIGGNEQYF. The DNA of the CDR3 is TGTGCCAGCAGCTTCGATATTGGCGGAAACGAGCAGTACTTC.

This sequence joins TRBV15 and TRBJ2-5, with TRBD1 identical over 7 bases. The CDR3 consists of 15 residues. Trimming cost V 0 bases and J 3 bases; bases outside gene matches: 4. Germline lookup yields CDR1 LNHNV and CDR2 YYDKDF (reference sequence). This chain's CDR3 is CATSRDRGREETQYF. Written as DNA, the CDR3 is TGTGCCACCAGCAGAGATAGGGGGCGCGAAGAGACCCAGTACTTC.

The V call is TRBV3-1 (or the pseudogene TRBV3-2), the J call TRBJ2-7; 7 bases are a match to TRBD2. The V segment lost 0 bases and the J segment 4 bases; nucleotides outside the gene matches: 9. The germline V gene has CDR1 LGHDT and CDR2 YNNKEL (reference sequence). This CDR3 comprises 16 residues. The CDR3 nucleotides read TGTGCCAGCAGCCAAGATGGACTAGTTGAATATTACGAGCAGTACTTC. Amino acid sequence: CASSQDGLVEYYEQYF.

This chain links TRBV10-3 with TRBJ1-1; TRBD1 aligns across 7 bases. Germline trimming cut 5 bases from V and 1 base from J; bases unmatched to any gene: 4. This CDR3 spans 14 amino acids. The germline V gene has CDR1 ENHRY and CDR2 SYGVKD. DNA for the CDR3: TGTGCCATCAGTACTTCAGGGGGGAACACTGAAGCTTTCTTT. Protein sequence: CAISTSGGNTEAFF.

CDR3 nucleotide sequence: TGTGCCAGCAGCTTGGGAGACAGGCTAGGCACTGAAGCTTTCTTT. Translation: CASSLGDRLGTEAFF. The chain couples TRBV5-4 to TRBJ1-1, with D possibly TRBD1 on 6 matching bases. The CDR3 has 15 amino acids. CDR1 is SGHNT, CDR2 YYREEE, per germline (reference sequence). Trimming took 0 bases from V and 4 from J, leaving 13 bases between them. Looking up the rest from reference TRBV5-4 and TRBJ1-1 gives the full variable domain: ETGVTQSPTHLIKTRGQQVTLRCSSQSGHNTVSWYQQALGQGPQFIFQYYREEENGRGNFPPRFSGLQFPNYSSELNVNALELDDSALYLCASSLGDRLGTEAFFGQGTRLTVV.

The rearrangement links TRBV5-1 to TRBJ2-2, with unresolved D. The germline V gene encodes CDR1 SGHRS and CDR2 YFSETQ. Trimming shortened V by 4 bases and J by 6 bases, and 7 bases separated the two germline ends. The CDR3 has 12 residues. CDR3 sequence (DNA): TGCGCCAGCAGCGGGGTTTCCGGGGAGCTGTTTTTT. This gives the protein CASSGVSGELFF.

The chain combines TRBV6-5 with TRBJ1-4, with TRBD1 matching over 7 bases. V was pared by 0 bases and J by 7 bases, with 2 bases of the junction left unmatched. In germline, CDR1 is MNHEY, CDR2 SVGAGI. This CDR3 region has 14 residues. The CDR3 region is CASSYSTGSEKLFF. The CDR3 DNA reads as TGTGCCAGCAGTTACTCGACAGGGAGTGAAAAACTGTTTTTT.